These T cell receptor beta chains were read from a single sample in a study of identical twins. Each CDR3 protein gets one entry after TCRdb re-called the 5' RACE reads with MiXCR. This table has about 790,000 distinct CDR3 sequences, roughly 18% appearing once. These data were also filed under a second study, of T cells expressing NK-cell markers.

Material for sequencing was PBMCs. These receptor sequences come from a woman aged 18-35 years in good health. Both conserved end residues are part of each CDR3. Fields, in order: V gene, J gene, D gene, clone size, CDR3 DNA, CDR3 protein. The D gene is left open where the match is weak. Size is omitted from some rows. Given values are once, few, many or a class for expanded clones.

V: TRBV14; J: TRBJ2-7; D: NA; size: NA; DNA: TGTGCCAGCAGCCAAGACGAATATGCGGGGCCTTACGAGCAGTACTTC; CDR3: CASSQDEYAGPYEQYF
V: TRBV7-9; J: TRBJ2-2; D: NA; size: NA; DNA: TGTGCCACCGCGATATCGAACACCGGGGAGCTGTTTTTT; CDR3: CATAISNTGELFF
V: TRBV5-1; J: TRBJ2-2; D: NA; size: NA; DNA: TGCGCCAGCAGCTTCGATGGGGGACACACCGGGGAGCTGTTTTTT; CDR3: CASSFDGGHTGELFF
V: TRBV20-1; J: TRBJ1-2; D: TRBD1; size: NA; DNA: TGCAGTGCCGACAGGGGCTATGGCTACACCTTC; CDR3: CSADRGYGYTF
V: TRBV12-3/TRBV12-4; J: TRBJ1-5; D: NA; size: few; DNA: TGTGCCAGCAGTGTTACAGGAGCCAATCAGCCCCAGCATTTT; CDR3: CASSVTGANQPQHF
V: TRBV11-2; J: TRBJ2-1; D: NA; size: NA; DNA: TGTGCCAGCAGCTTAAACGGCGCGGGCCTTAGGAGGTACAATGAGCAGTTCTTC; CDR3: CASSLNGAGLRRYNEQFF
V: TRBV28; J: TRBJ2-1; D: TRBD2; size: NA; DNA: TGTGCCAGCAGTATCGTAGCGGGGGGGGAGGGCAATGAGCAGTTCTTC; CDR3: CASSIVAGGEGNEQFF
V: TRBV21-1; J: TRBJ2-7; D: NA; size: NA; DNA: TGTGCCAGCTTACGGAGAGGGGTCGGGGAGCAGTACTTC; CDR3: CASLRRGVGEQYF
V: TRBV6-1; J: TRBJ2-5; D: NA; size: NA; DNA: TGTGCCGCGAGGGTGAGGAGAGAAGAGACCCAGTACTTC; CDR3: CAARVRREETQYF
V: TRBV24-1; J: TRBJ2-1; D: TRBD2; size: many; DNA: TGTGCCACCAGCCCAGGAGGGACTAGCTTGGGTGAGCAGTTCTTC; CDR3: CATSPGGTSLGEQFF
V: TRBV6-1; J: TRBJ2-7; D: NA; size: few; DNA: TGTGCCAGCACTACAGAGCTCGCCCACGAGCAGTACTTC; CDR3: CASTTELAHEQYF
V: TRBV20-1; J: TRBJ2-3; D: NA; size: many; DNA: TGCAGTGCTGGGCCTCGCACAGATACGCAGTATTTT; CDR3: CSAGPRTDTQYF
V: TRBV6-5; J: TRBJ2-3; D: TRBD2; size: NA; DNA: TGTGCCAGCAATAATCCGGGACTAGCTTTGTATTTT; CDR3: CASNNPGLALYF
V: TRBV12-3/TRBV12-4; J: TRBJ1-5; D: NA; size: few; DNA: TGTGCCAGCACCCGTTTTGGACAGCCCCAGCATTTT; CDR3: CASTRFGQPQHF
V: TRBV30; J: TRBJ1-2; D: NA; size: NA; DNA: TGTGCCTGGGAAGCGACGGACGCATATGGCTACACCTTC; CDR3: CAWEATDAYGYTF
V: TRBV5-1; J: TRBJ2-7; D: TRBD1; size: NA; DNA: TGCGCCAGCAGCTTGGTGGGACAGGCGACCCGGGAGCAGTACTTC; CDR3: CASSLVGQATREQYF